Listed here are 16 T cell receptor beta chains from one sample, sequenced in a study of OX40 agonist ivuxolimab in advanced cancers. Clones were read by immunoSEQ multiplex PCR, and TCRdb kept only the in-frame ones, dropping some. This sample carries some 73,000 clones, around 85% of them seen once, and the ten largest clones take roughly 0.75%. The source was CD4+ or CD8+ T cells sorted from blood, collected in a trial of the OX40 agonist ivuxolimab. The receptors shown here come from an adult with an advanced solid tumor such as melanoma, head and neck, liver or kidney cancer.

Here the CDR3 DNA reads TGTGCCAGCAGTGTCAACAGTATTAACTATGGCTACACCTTC. Protein sequence: CASSVNSINYGYTF. The rearrangement joins TRBV6-1 to TRBJ1-2; D uncertain. Germline-derived CDR1 and CDR2 are MNHNS and SASEGT. Between the trimmed V and J ends, which lost 4 bases and 1 base, there was a span of 10 bases. The CDR3 length is 14 residues.

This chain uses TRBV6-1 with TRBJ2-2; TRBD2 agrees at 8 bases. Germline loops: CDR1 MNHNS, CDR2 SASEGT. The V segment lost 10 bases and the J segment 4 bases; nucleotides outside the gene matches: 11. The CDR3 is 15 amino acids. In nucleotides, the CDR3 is TGTGCCACGGTCTCGGGGGGGCTGAGCACCGGGGAGCTGTTTTTT. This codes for CATVSGGLSTGELFF.

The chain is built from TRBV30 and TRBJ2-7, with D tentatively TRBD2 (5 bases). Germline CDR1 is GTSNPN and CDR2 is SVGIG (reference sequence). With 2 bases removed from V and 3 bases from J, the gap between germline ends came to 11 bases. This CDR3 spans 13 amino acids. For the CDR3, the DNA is TGTGCCTGGAGTTCGGGGTCTCTCTACGAGCAGTACTTC. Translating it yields CAWSSGSLYEQYF.

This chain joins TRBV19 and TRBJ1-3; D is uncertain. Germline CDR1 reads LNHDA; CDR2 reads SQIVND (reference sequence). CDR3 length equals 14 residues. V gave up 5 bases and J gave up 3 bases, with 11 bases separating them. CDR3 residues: CASSRLPSGNTIYF. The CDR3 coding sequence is TGTGCCAGTAGTCGACTCCCAAGTGGAAACACCATATATTTT.

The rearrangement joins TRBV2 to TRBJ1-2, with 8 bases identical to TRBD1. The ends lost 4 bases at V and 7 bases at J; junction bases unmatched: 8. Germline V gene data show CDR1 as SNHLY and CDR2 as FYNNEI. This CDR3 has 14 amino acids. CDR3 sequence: CASSAEQGVSGYTF. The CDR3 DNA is TGTGCCAGCAGTGCGGAACAGGGGGTTAGTGGCTACACCTTC.

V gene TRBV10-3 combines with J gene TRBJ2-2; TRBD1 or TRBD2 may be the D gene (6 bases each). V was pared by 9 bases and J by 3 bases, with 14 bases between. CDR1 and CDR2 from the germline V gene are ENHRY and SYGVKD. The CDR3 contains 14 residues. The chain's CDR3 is CAMGGRADTGELFF. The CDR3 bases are TGTGCCATGGGGGGCAGGGCGGACACCGGGGAGCTGTTTTTT.

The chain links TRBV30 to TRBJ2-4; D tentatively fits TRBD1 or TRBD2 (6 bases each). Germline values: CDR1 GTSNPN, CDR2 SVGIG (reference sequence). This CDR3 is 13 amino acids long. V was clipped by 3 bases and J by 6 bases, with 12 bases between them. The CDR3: CAWSSGGGNIQYF. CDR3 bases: TGTGCCTGGAGCTCAGGAGGGGGAAACATTCAGTACTTC.

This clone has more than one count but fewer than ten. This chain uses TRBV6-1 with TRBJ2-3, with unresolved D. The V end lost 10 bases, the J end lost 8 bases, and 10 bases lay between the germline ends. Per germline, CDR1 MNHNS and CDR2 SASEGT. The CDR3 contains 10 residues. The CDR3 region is CAISDGTQYF. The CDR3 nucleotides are TGTGCCATATCGGACGGTACGCAGTATTTT.

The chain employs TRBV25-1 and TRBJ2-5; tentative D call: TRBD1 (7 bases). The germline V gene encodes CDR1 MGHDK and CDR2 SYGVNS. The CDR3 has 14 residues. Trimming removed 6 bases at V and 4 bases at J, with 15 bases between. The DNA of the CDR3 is TGTGCCAGCAGGCCGACAGGGCGGGGAGAGACCCAGTACTTC. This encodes CASRPTGRGETQYF.

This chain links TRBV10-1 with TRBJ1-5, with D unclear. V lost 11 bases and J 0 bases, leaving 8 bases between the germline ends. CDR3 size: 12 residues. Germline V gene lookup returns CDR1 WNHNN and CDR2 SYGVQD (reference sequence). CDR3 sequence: CASSDSNQPQHF. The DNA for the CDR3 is TGCGCCTCGTCGGATAGCAATCAGCCCCAGCATTTT.

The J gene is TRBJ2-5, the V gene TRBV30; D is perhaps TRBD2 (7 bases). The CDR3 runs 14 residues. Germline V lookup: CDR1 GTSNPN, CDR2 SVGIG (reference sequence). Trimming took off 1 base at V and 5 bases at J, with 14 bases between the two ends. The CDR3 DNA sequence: TGTGCCTGGAGTGGGGGAGGGGGGTCGGAGACCCAGTACTTC. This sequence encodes CAWSGGGGSETQYF.

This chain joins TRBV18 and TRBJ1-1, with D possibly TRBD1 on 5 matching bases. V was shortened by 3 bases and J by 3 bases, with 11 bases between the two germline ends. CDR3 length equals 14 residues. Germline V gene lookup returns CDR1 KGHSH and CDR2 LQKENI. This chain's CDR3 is CASSPQGRDTEAFF. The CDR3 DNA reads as TGTGCCAGCTCACCGCAGGGCAGGGACACTGAAGCTTTCTTT.

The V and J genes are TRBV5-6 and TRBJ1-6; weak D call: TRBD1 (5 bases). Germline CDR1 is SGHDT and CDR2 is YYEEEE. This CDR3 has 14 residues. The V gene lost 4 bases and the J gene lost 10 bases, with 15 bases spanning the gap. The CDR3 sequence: CASSRGGVRSPLHF. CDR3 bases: TGTGCCAGCAGCCGGGGCGGGGTGAGATCACCCCTCCACTTT.

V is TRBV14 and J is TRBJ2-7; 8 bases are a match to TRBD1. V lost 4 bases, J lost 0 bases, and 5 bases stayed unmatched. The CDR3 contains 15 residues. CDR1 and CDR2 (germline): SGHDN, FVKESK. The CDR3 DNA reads TGTGCCAGCAGCCTAACCGGGACAGGCTCCTACGAGCAGTACTTC. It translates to CASSLTGTGSYEQYF.

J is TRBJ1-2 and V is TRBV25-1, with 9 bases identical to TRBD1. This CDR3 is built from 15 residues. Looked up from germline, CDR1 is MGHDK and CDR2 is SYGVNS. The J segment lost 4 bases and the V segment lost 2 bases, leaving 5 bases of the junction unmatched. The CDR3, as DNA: TGTGCCAGCAGTGAAGCACAGGGGGCCGGCTATGGCTACACCTTC. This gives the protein CASSEAQGAGYGYTF.

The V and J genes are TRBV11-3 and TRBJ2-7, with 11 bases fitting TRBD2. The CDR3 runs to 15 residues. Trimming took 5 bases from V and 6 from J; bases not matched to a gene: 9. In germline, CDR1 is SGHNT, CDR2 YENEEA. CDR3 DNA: TGTGCCAGCAGCGCCTATCTAGCGGGAGGTTTCGAGCAGTACTTC. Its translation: CASSAYLAGGFEQYF.